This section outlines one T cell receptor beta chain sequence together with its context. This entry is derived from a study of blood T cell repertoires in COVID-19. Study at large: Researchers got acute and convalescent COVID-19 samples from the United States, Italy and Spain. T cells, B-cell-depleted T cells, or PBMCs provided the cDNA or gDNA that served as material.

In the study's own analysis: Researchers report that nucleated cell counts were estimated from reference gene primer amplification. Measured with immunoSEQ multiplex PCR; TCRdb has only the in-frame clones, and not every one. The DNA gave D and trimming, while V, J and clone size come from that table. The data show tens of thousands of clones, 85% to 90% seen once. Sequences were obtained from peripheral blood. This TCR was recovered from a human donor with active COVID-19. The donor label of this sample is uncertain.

CDR3 residues: CASSYRAGGRQNIQYF. The CDR3 bases are TGTGCCAGCAGTTACCGAGCGGGGGGCCGGCAGAACATTCAGTACTTC. The genes are TRBV6-2 or TRBV6-3 and TRBJ2-4; TRBD2 matches at 9 bases. The CDR3 is made up of 16 amino acids. CDR1 is MNHEY and CDR2 is SVGEGT in the germline V gene. The trim removed 2 bases at V and 7 bases at J, leaving 9 bases unmatched.